Listed below are T cell receptor beta chains from one sample, sequenced in a study of blood T cell repertoires in COVID-19. Some clones are missing from TCRdb's copy, which holds only in-frame ones; the method was immunoSEQ multiplex PCR. The table lists about 220,000 clones, about 78% of them singletons, with approximately 7.2% in the top ten. The sample comprised peripheral blood. The receptors were gathered from a woman aged 65 to 85 with acute or convalescent COVID-19. The CDR3 runs from the conserved cysteine through the conserved F or W. The D gene is left open where the match is weak. Some rows mark clone size as missing; the rest say once, few, many or name a class of expanded clone.

v_gene	d_gene	abundance	j_gene	CDR3aa	CDR3nt
TRBV5-4	TRBD1	few	TRBJ2-2	CASSPPPRTGGNVELFF	TGTGCCAGCAGCCCCCCCCCGCGGACAGGGGGCAATGTGGAGCTGTTTTTT
TRBV20-1	-	-	TRBJ2-3	CSASTVTSTDTQYF	TGCAGTGCTAGTACAGTTACTAGCACAGATACGCAGTATTTT
TRBV7-9	-	-	TRBJ2-5	CASSPDYQETQYF	TGTGCCAGCAGCCCAGACTACCAAGAGACCCAGTACTTC
TRBV7-2	-	-	TRBJ1-1	CASGTDILNTEAFF	TGTGCCAGCGGAACAGACATCCTGAACACTGAAGCTTTCTTT
TRBV29-1	TRBD1	once	TRBJ1-1	CSVDRGSTTEAFF	TGCAGCGTGGACAGGGGAAGTACCACTGAAGCTTTCTTT
TRBV6-2/TRBV6-3	TRBD1	-	TRBJ1-4	CASSPGGGVLTEKLFF	TGTGCCAGCAGTCCAGGAGGGGGCGTCCTAACCGAAAAACTGTTTTTT
TRBV14	-	-	TRBJ1-2	CASSQATRRGGYTF	TGTGCCAGCAGCCAAGCCACCCGAAGGGGTGGCTACACCTTC
TRBV19	TRBD2	once	TRBJ2-5	CASSVGLAGGRETQYF	TGTGCCAGTAGTGTAGGACTAGCGGGGGGGCGGGAGACCCAGTACTTC
TRBV7-8	TRBD1	-	TRBJ1-2	CASSSRGDRGYGYTF	TGTGCCAGCAGCTCAAGGGGGGACAGGGGGTATGGCTACACCTTC
TRBV3-1/TRBV3-2	-	many	TRBJ1-2	CASSSTRQVLNYGYTF	TGTGCCAGCAGCTCTACTCGACAGGTTTTAAACTATGGCTACACCTTC
TRBV10-3	-	-	TRBJ2-5	CAISESSGPVETQYF	TGTGCCATCAGTGAGTCAAGCGGGCCAGTAGAGACCCAGTACTTC
TRBV3-1/TRBV3-2	-	-	TRBJ1-1	CASSQDGMETRGAFF	TGTGCCAGCAGCCAAGATGGAATGGAGACTCGGGGGGCTTTCTTT
TRBV19	-	once	TRBJ2-1	CASSTRWNEQFF	TGTGCCAGTAGTACCAGGTGGAATGAGCAGTTCTTC
TRBV11-3	-	-	TRBJ2-3	CASSTQGFGTDTQYF	TGTGCCAGCAGTACCCAGGGCTTCGGCACAGATACGCAGTATTTT
TRBV6-5	TRBD1	-	TRBJ1-1	CASRDRGPAFF	TGTGCCAGCAGAGACAGGGGTCCAGCTTTCTTT
TRBV2	TRBD2	-	TRBJ2-3	CASTPRTSGGTDTQYF	TGTGCCAGCACCCCGAGGACTAGCGGGGGCACAGATACGCAGTATTTT
TRBV5-4	-	-	TRBJ1-5	CASSSGGQSNQPQHF	TGTGCCAGCAGCTCCGGAGGGCAGAGCAATCAGCCCCAGCATTTT
TRBV3-1/TRBV3-2	-	-	TRBJ2-3	CASSQVLHTQYF	TGTGCCAGCAGCCAAGTTCTCCATACGCAGTATTTT
TRBV18	-	once	TRBJ1-5	CASSPPGRQATQPQHF	TGTGCCAGCTCACCACCGGGGAGACAGGCCACACAGCCCCAGCATTTT
TRBV7-3	-	-	TRBJ1-1	CASSPLGANEAFF	TGTGCCAGCAGCCCCCTTGGGGCAAACGAAGCTTTCTTT